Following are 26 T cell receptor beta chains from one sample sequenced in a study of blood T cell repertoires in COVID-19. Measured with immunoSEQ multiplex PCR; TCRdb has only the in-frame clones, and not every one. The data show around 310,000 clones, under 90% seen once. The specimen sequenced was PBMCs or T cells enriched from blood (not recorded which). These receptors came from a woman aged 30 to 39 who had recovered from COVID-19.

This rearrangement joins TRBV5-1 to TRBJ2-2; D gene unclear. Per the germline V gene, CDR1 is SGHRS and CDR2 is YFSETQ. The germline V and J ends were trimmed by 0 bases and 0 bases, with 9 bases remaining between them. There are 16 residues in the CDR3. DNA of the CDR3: TGCGCCAGCAGCTTGGATCTGCGGACGAACACCGGGGAGCTGTTTTTT. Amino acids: CASSLDLRTNTGELFF.

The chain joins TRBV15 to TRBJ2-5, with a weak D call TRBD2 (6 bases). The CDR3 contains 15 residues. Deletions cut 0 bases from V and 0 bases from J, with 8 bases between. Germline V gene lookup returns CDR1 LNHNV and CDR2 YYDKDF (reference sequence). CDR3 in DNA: TGTGCCACCAGCAGAGATAGGGACTACCAAGAGACCCAGTACTTC. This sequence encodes CATSRDRDYQETQYF.

CDR3 residues: CASSQERGLNQPQHF. The CDR3 DNA sequence: TGCGCCAGCAGCCAAGAAAGGGGATTAAATCAGCCCCAGCATTTT. V gene TRBV4-3 combines with J gene TRBJ1-5; D may be TRBD1 (5 bases). Germline assignment: CDR1 LGHNA and CDR2 YSLEER. The CDR3 runs 15 residues. V lost 0 bases to trimming and J lost 4 bases, with 10 bases between them.

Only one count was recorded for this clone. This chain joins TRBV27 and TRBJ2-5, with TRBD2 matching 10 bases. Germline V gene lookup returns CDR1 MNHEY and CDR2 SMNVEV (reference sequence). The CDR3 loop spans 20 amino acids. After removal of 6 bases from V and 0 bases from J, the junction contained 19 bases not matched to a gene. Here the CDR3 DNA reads TGTGCCAGCAGCAGATCCCCCTCGATTTGGGGACTAGCGAACCAAGAGACCCAGTACTTC. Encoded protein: CASSRSPSIWGLANQETQYF.

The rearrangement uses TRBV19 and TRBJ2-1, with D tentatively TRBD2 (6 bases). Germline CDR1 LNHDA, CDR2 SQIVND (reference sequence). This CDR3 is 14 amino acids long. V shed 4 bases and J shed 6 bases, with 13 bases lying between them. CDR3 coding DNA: TGTGCCAGTAGTAGCGGGGTCGTAGTCAATGAGCAGTTCTTC. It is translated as CASSSGVVVNEQFF.

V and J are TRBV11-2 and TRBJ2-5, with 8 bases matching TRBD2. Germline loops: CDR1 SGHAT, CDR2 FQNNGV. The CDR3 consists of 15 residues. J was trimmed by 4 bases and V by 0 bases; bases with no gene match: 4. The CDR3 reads CASSLELAVPETQYF. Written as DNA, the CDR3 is TGTGCCAGCAGCTTAGAACTAGCGGTCCCAGAGACCCAGTACTTC.

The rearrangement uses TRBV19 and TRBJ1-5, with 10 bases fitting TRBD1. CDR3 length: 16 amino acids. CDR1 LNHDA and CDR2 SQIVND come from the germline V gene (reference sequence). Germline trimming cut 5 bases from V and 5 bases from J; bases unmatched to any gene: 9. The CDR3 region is CASSPGTGVRDQPQHF. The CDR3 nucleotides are TGTGCCAGTAGTCCCGGGACAGGGGTCCGCGATCAGCCCCAGCATTTT.

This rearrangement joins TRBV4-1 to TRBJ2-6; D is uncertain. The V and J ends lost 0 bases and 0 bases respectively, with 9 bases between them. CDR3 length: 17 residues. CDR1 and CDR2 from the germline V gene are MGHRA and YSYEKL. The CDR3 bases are TGCGCCAGCAGCCAAGATCCAGCGAGCTCTGGGGCCAACGTCCTGACTTTC. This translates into CASSQDPASSGANVLTF.

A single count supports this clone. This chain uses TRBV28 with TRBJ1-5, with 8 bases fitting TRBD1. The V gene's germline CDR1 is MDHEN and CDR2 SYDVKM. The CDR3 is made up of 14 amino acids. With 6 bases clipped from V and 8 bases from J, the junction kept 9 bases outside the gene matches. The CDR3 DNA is TGTGCCAGCAGGCGAGACAGGGGCCCGGAGCCCCAGCATTTT. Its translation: CASRRDRGPEPQHF.

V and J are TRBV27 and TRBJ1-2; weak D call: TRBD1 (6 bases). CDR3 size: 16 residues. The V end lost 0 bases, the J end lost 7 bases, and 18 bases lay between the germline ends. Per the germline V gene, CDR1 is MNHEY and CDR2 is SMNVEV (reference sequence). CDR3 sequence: CASSLSSAFGGPGYTF. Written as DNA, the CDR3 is TGTGCCAGCAGTTTATCGTCGGCGTTCGGGGGGCCTGGCTACACCTTC.

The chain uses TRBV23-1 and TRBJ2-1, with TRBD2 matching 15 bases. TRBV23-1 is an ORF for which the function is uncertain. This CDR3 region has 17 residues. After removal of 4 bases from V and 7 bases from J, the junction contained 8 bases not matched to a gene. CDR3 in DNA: TGCGCCAGCAGTCTCCGGACTAGCGGGAGGGCCATTAATGAGCAGTTCTTC. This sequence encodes CASSLRTSGRAINEQFF.

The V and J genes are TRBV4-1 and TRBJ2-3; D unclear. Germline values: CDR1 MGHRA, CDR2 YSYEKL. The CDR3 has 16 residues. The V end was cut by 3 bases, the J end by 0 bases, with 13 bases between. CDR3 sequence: CASSHVVTTSTDTQYF. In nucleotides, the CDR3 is TGCGCCAGCAGCCACGTCGTCACGACTAGCACAGATACGCAGTATTTT.

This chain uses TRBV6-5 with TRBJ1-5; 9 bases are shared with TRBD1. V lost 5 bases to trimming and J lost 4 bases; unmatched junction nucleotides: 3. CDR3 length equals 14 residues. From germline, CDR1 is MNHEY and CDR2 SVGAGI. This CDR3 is CASSRTGVNQPQHF. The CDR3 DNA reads TGTGCCAGCAGTCGGACAGGGGTAAATCAGCCCCAGCATTTT.

This CDR3 is CASSWGTSGSLDNEQFF. CDR3 sequence (DNA): TGTGCCAGCAGCTGGGGGACTAGCGGGAGTTTAGACAATGAGCAGTTCTTC. V usage is TRBV7-9 and J usage is TRBJ2-1; 14 nucleotides agree with TRBD2. CDR1 and CDR2 from the germline V gene are SEHNR and FQNEAQ (reference sequence). V lost 4 bases and J lost 5; bases outside the gene matches: 7. This CDR3 has 17 residues.

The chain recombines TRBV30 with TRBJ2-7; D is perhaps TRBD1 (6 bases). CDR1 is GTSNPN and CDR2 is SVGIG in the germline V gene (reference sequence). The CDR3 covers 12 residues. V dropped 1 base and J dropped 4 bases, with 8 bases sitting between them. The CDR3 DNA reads TGTGCCTGGAGTGAACAGGGTTACGAGCAGTACTTC. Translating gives CAWSEQGYEQYF.

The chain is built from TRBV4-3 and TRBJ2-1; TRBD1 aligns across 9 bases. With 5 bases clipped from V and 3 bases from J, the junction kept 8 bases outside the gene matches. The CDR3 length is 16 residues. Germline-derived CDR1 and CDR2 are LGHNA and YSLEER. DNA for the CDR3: TGCGCCAGCAGCGTTGTGTTGACAGGGGGCTACAATGAGCAGTTCTTC. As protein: CASSVVLTGGYNEQFF.

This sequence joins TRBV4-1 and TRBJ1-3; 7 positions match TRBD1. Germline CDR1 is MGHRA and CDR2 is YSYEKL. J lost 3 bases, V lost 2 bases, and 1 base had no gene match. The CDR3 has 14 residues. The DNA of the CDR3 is TGCGCCAGCAGCCAAAGGGGGCTTGGAAACACCATATATTTT. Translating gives CASSQRGLGNTIYF.

In DNA form, the CDR3 reads TGTGCCAGCAGCCCGACGGGGGGGGGCACAGATACGCAGTATTTT. This translates into CASSPTGGGTDTQYF. The chain combines TRBV11-2 with TRBJ2-3; TRBD2 matches at 8 bases. The CDR3 is made up of 15 amino acids. Looked up from germline, CDR1 is SGHAT and CDR2 is FQNNGV. J was trimmed by 1 base and V by 5 bases; bases with no gene match: 5.

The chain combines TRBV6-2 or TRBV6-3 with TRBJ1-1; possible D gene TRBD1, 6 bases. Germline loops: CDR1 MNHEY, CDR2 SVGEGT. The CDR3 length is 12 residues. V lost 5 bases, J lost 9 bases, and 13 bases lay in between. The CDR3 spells CASSLRTAQAFF. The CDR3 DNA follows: TGTGCCAGCAGTCTTCGGACAGCCCAAGCTTTCTTT.

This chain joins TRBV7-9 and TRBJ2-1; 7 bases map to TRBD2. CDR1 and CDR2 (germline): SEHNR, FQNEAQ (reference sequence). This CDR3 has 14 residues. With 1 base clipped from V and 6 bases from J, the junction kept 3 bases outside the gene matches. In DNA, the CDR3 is TGTGCCAGCAGCTTAGGCGGGAGCTCCAATGAGCAGTTCTTC. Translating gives CASSLGGSSNEQFF. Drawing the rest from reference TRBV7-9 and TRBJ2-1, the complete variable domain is DTGVSQNPRHKITKRGQNVTFRCDPISEHNRLYWYRQTLGQGPEFLTYFQNEAQLEKSRLLSDRFSAERPKGSFSTLEIQRTEQGDSAMYLCASSLGGSSNEQFFGPGTRLTVL.

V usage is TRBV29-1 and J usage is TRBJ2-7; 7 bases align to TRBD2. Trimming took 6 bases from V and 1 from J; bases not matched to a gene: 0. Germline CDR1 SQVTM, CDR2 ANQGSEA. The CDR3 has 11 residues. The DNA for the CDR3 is TGCAGCGTGGGACTATCCTACGAGCAGTACTTC. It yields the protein CSVGLSYEQYF.

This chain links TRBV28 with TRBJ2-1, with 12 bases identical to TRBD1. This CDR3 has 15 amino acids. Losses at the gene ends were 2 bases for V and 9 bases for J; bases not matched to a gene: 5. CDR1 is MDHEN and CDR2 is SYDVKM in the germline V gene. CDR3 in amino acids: CASSLKGQGAREQFF. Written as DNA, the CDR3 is TGTGCCAGCAGTTTAAAGGGACAGGGGGCGCGTGAGCAGTTCTTC.

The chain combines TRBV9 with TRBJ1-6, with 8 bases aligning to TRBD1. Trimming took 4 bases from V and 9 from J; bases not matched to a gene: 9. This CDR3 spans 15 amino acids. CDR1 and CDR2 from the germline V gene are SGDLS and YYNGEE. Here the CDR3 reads CASSPTGGPVSPLHF. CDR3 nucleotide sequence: TGTGCCAGCAGCCCCACAGGGGGACCGGTTTCACCCCTCCACTTT.

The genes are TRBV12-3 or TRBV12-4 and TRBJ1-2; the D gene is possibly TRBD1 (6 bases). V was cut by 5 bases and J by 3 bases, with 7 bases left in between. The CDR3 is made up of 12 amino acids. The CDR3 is CASSGGDYGYTF. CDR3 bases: TGTGCCAGCAGTGGGGGCGACTATGGCTACACCTTC.

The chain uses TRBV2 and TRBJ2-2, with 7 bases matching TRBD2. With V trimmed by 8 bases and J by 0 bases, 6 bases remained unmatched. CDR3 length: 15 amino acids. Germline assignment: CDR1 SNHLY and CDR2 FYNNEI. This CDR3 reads CASRGGLANTGELFF. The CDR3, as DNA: TGTGCCAGCCGAGGCGGACTAGCGAACACCGGGGAGCTGTTTTTT.

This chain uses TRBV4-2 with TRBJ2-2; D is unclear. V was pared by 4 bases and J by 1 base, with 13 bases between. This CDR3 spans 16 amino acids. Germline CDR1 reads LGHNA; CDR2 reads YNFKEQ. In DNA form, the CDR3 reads TGTGCCAGCAGCCCGCTGATCGAGAGGAACACCGGGGAGCTGTTTTTT. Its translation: CASSPLIERNTGELFF.